Listed here are 15 T cell receptor beta chains from one sample, sequenced in a study of blood T cell repertoires in COVID-19. Assay used: immunoSEQ multiplex PCR; TCRdb lists only in-frame clones, some missing. The sample carries approximately 45,000 clones, roughly 88% recorded once. The sample taken for sequencing was peripheral blood. The receptor source for this set is a human donor in a cohort sampled during active COVID-19.

In this sample, this clone turned up a few times. The chain carries TRBV7-9 and TRBJ2-7; D not resolved. This CDR3 has 12 amino acids. Between the trimmed V and J ends, which lost 4 bases and 3 bases, there was a span of 7 bases. Per the germline V gene, CDR1 is SEHNR and CDR2 is FQNEAQ (reference sequence). CDR3 sequence: CASSYINYEQYF. CDR3 DNA: TGTGCCAGCAGCTATATTAACTACGAGCAGTACTTC. The complete variable domain, with remaining parts taken from reference TRBV7-9 and TRBJ2-7, reads DTGVSQNPRHKITKRGQNVTFRCDPISEHNRLYWYRQTLGQGPEFLTYFQNEAQLEKSRLLSDRFSAERPKGSFSTLEIQRTEQGDSAMYLCASSYINYEQYFGPGTRLTVT.

J is TRBJ2-7 and V is TRBV5-1, with D possibly being TRBD2 (6 bases). Germline V gives CDR1 SGHRS, CDR2 YFSETQ. V was pared by 7 bases and J by 4 bases, with 21 bases between. The CDR3 is 15 amino acids. CDR3 nucleotide sequence: TGCGCCAGCGCCCCAGAAGGAGGGCGAGTTTACGAGCAGTACTTC. Its translation is CASAPEGGRVYEQYF.

The chain joins TRBV12-3 or TRBV12-4 to TRBJ1-1; 7 bases match TRBD1. There are 13 residues in the CDR3. The V segment lost 7 bases and the J segment 6 bases; nucleotides outside the gene matches: 8. The CDR3 spells CASIATGVAEAFF. CDR3 nucleotide sequence: TGTGCCAGCATCGCTACAGGGGTCGCTGAAGCTTTCTTT.

The genes are TRBV9 and TRBJ2-1; D perhaps matches TRBD1 (5 bases). V lost 0 bases to trimming and J lost 4 bases, with 8 bases between them. The CDR3 runs to 14 residues. The V gene's germline CDR1 is SGDLS and CDR2 YYNGEE. In nucleotides, the CDR3 is TGTGCCAGCAGCGTAGGGACACCTTACAATGAGCAGTTCTTC. Translated: CASSVGTPYNEQFF.

This clone was detected a few times. The chain combines TRBV7-2 with TRBJ1-5; the match to TRBD1 covers 11 bases. The CDR3 covers 16 residues. The V gene end was trimmed by 2 bases and the J gene end by 6 bases; junction bases not matched to a gene: 6. Germline CDR1 is SGHTA and CDR2 is FQGNSA. As DNA, the CDR3 is TGTGCCAGCAGCTTACCCCGGACAGGGGGCGGTCAGCCCCAGCATTTT. Translation: CASSLPRTGGGQPQHF.

The V and J genes are TRBV7-2 and TRBJ1-1; D unresolved. CDR1 and CDR2 (germline): SGHTA, FQGNSA. This CDR3 is 15 amino acids long. V lost 2 bases to trimming and J lost 5 bases, with 15 bases between them. The chain's CDR3 is CASSLNGPAGTEAFF. CDR3 in DNA: TGTGCCAGCAGCTTAAACGGCCCGGCGGGTACTGAAGCTTTCTTT.

The rearrangement uses TRBV5-1 and TRBJ2-3, with 8 bases lining up with TRBD1. Germline trimming cut 0 bases from V and 4 bases from J; bases unmatched to any gene: 7. The V gene's germline CDR1 is SGHRS and CDR2 YFSETQ. This CDR3 spans 16 amino acids. The CDR3: CASSLEFTGGADTQYF. CDR3 coding DNA: TGCGCCAGCAGCTTGGAATTTACAGGGGGAGCAGATACGCAGTATTTT.

J is TRBJ2-1 and V is TRBV3-1 (or the pseudogene TRBV3-2); possible D gene TRBD2, 5 bases. CDR3 size: 17 residues. Trimming took off 0 bases at V and 5 bases at J, with 17 bases between the two ends. Germline V gene sequence: CDR1 LGHDT, CDR2 YNNKEL (reference sequence). Here the CDR3 reads CASSQDLAGLGDNEQFF. For the CDR3, the DNA is TGTGCCAGCAGCCAAGACCTCGCGGGCCTCGGTGACAATGAGCAGTTCTTC.

V and J are TRBV28 and TRBJ2-7, with D perhaps TRBD2 (5 bases). This CDR3 spans 12 amino acids. The germline gives CDR1 MDHEN, CDR2 SYDVKM. The V end lost 7 bases, the J end lost 4 bases, and 11 bases lay between the germline ends. CDR3 amino acids: CASKTPGYEQYF. CDR3 nucleotide sequence: TGTGCCAGCAAAACCCCGGGGTACGAGCAGTACTTC. Full variable domain (rest looked up from reference TRBV28 and TRBJ2-7): DVKVTQSSRYLVKRTGEKVFLECVQDMDHENMFWYRQDPGLGLRLIYFSYDVKMKEKGDIPEGYSVSREKKERFSLILESASTNQTSMYLCASKTPGYEQYFGPGTRLTVT.

The genes are TRBV19 and TRBJ2-2, with D possibly TRBD1 on 6 matching bases. Germline CDR1 and CDR2: LNHDA and SQIVND (reference sequence). CDR3 size: 15 residues. Trimming took 6 bases from V and 6 from J, leaving 17 bases between them. In DNA, the CDR3 is TGTGCCAGTAGAAACGGCCAGGGGCTGGCCGGGGAGCTGTTTTTT. Residues: CASRNGQGLAGELFF.

CDR3 in amino acids: CAWSGQLPKAFF. In nucleotides, the CDR3 is TGTGCCTGGAGTGGACAATTACCCAAAGCTTTCTTT. The chain joins TRBV30 to TRBJ1-1; D remains ambiguous. The germline CDR1 and CDR2 sequences are GTSNPN and SVGIG (reference sequence). This CDR3 is built from 12 residues. Trimming cost V 1 base and J 9 bases, with 12 bases left between them.

This clone appeared a single time. The chain is built from TRBV7-9 and TRBJ2-5; TRBD2 matches 11 bases. Looked up from germline, CDR1 is SEHNR and CDR2 is FQNEAQ (reference sequence). The CDR3 has 14 amino acids. V was pared by 5 bases and J by 5 bases, with 4 bases of the junction left unmatched. The CDR3 DNA reads TGTGCCAGCAGCCCGACTAGCGGGGTTGAGACCCAGTACTTC. Its protein is CASSPTSGVETQYF.

V and J are TRBV7-3 and TRBJ1-2, with D tentatively TRBD1 (5 bases). V lost 4 bases to trimming and J lost 8 bases, with 17 bases between them. This CDR3 is built from 14 residues. Germline V gene data show CDR1 as SGHTA and CDR2 as FQGTGA. The CDR3 sequence is CASSCRGGARGYTF. CDR3 nucleotides: TGTGCCAGCAGCTGCCGGGGAGGGGCGCGGGGCTACACCTTC.

The table lists this clone with a few counts. V gene TRBV7-3 combines with J gene TRBJ1-5, with D tentatively TRBD1 (5 bases). The CDR3 has 14 residues. V lost 0 bases and J 5 bases, leaving 8 bases between the germline ends. The germline gives CDR1 SGHTA, CDR2 FQGTGA. The CDR3 loop reads CASSLTLGHQPQHF. The CDR3 nucleotides are TGTGCCAGCAGCTTAACCTTGGGGCATCAGCCCCAGCATTTT.

This chain connects TRBV7-2 to TRBJ1-2; 12 bases are a match to TRBD1. The CDR3 runs to 15 residues. After removal of 2 bases from V and 10 bases from J, the junction contained 8 bases not matched to a gene. CDR1 and CDR2 (germline): SGHTA, FQGNSA. In nucleotides, the CDR3 is TGTGCCAGCAGCTTAACTCCGGGACAGGGGGCCGACTACACCTTC. Protein product: CASSLTPGQGADYTF.